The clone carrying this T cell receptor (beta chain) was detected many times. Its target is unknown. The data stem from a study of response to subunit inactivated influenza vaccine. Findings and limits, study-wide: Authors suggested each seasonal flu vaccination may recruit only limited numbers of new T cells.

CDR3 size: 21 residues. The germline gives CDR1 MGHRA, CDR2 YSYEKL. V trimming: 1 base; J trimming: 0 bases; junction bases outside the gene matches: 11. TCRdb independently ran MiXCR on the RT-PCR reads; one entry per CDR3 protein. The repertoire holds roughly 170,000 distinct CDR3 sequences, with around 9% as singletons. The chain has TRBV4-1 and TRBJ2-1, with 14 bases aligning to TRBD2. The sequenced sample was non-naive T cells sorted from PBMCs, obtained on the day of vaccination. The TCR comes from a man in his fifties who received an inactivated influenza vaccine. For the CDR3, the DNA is TGCGCCAGCAGCCAAGTGTTAGCCGGACTAGCGGGGGGTAGCTCCTACAATGAGCAGTTCTTC. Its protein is CASSQVLAGLAGGSSYNEQFF.